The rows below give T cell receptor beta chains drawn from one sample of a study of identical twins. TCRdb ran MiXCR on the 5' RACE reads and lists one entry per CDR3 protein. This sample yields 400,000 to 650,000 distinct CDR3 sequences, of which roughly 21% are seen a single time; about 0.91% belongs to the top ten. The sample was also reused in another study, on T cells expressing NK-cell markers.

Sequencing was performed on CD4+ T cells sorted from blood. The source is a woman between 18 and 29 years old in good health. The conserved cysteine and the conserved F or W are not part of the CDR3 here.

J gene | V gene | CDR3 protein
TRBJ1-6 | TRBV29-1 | SVRRQDNSPLH
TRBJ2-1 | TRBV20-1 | TRLAGRLLYNEQF
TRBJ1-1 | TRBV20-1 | SAGAGLNTEAF
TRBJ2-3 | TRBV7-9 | ASSLGRYTDTQY
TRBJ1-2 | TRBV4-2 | ASSQDTTWGRNYGYT
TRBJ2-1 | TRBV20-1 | SAPLWGEEQF
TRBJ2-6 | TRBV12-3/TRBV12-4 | ASRGTGSGANVLT
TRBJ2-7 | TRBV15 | ATSSRVEYEQY
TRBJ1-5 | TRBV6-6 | ATQAGNQPQH
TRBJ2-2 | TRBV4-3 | ASSQDQKGGELF
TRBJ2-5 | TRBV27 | ASSKGNRGGTQY
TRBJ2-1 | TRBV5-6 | ASSLDRGRKF
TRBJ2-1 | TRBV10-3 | AIKVDSSYNEQF
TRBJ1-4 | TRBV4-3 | ASSHRTQVATNEKLF
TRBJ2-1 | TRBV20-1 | SALTGNQRNEQF
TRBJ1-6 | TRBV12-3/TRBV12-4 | ASTATTGGYSPLH
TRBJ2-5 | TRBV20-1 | SARGVSGGTQETQY
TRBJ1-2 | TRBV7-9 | ASSQSPLNYGYT
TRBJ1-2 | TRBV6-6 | ASRPPEFYGYT
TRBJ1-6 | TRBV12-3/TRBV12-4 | ASGPGVYNSPLH
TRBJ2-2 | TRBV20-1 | CARDTNRAGARTGELF
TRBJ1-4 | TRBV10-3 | AISPSDFATNEKLF
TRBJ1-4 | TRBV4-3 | ASSQYGAPSEKLF
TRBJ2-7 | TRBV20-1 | SASPGTSGDYEQY
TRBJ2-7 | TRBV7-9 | ASSQTTSGSYEQY
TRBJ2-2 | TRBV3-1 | ASKQARDTGELF
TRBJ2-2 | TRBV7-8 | ASSPRDRNTGELF
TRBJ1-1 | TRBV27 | ASPKVEGGAEAF
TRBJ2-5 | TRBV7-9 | ASSLAGSLYQETQY
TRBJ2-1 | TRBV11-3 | ASSFGYGGLGNEQF
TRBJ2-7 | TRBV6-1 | ASTPPSSYEQY
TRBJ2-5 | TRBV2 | ASRSLGKRRQETQY
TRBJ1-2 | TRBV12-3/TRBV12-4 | ASSLRGRSYGYT
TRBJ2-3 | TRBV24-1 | ATSDVPGTGGTDTQY
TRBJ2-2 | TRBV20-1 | SARDRDRAANTGELF
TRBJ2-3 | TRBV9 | ASSASAGTLSDTQY
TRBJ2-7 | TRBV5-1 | ASSSQGFGHEQY
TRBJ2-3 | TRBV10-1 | ASSDSSGRRDTQY
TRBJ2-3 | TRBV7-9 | ASSLDRGGTQY
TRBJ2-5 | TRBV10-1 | ASSGDLKETQY
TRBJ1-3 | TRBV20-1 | SARDGTAARNTIY
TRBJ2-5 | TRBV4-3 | ASSQDVGRVFGWETQY
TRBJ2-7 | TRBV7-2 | ASSLGRSGIDEQY
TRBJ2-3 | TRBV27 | ASSFYTRGAPSTDTQY
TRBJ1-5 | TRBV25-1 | ASSESGVTFNQPQH
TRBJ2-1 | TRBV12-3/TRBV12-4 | ASSLGGGSRPMGQF
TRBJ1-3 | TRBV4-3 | ASSQVPGSGNTIY
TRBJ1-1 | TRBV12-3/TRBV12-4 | ASSPRVLSNTEAF
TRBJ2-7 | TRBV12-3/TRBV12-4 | ASIQGQGAINEQY
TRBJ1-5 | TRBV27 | ASSVKRPQH
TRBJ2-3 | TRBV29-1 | SVGGSRGSTDTQY